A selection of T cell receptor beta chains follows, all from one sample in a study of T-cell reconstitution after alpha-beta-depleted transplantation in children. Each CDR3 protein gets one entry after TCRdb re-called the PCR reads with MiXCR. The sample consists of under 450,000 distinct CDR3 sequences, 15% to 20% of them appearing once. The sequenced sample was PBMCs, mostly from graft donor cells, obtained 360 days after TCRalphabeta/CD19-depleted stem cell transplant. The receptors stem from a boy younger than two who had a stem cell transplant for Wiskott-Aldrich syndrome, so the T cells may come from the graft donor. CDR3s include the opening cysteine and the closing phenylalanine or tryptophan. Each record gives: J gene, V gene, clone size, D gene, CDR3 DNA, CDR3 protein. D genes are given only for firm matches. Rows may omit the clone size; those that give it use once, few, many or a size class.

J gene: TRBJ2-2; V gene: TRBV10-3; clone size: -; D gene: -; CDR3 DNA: TGTGCCATCAGGGATAGGAGGGCCGTCCTCACCGGGGAGCTGTTTTTT; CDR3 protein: CAIRDRRAVLTGELFF
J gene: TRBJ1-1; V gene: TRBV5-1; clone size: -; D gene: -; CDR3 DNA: TGCGCCAGCAGCTTTGAGGGAGCCACTGAAGCTTTCTTT; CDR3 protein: CASSFEGATEAFF
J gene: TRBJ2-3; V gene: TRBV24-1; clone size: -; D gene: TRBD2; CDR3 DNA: TGTGCCACCAGTGATTTAGCGGGAAACACAGATACGCAGTATTTT; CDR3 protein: CATSDLAGNTDTQYF
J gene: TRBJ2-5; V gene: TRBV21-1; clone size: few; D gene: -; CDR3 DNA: TGTGCCAGCGAGAAACGTAGGGTTTCTGGAGAGACCCAGTACTTC; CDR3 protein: CASEKRRVSGETQYF
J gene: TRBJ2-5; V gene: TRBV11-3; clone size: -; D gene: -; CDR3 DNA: TGTGCCAGCAGCTCCCGCGGACGCCAAGAGACCCAGTACTTC; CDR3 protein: CASSSRGRQETQYF
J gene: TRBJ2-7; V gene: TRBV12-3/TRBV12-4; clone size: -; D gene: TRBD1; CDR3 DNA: TGTGCCAGCAGACGACAGGGGACCCTCTACGAGCAGTACTTC; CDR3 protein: CASRRQGTLYEQYF
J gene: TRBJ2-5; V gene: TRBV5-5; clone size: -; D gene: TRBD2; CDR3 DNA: TGTGCCAGCAGATCAAGCGGGGCCGGGGAGACCCAGTACTTC; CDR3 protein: CASRSSGAGETQYF
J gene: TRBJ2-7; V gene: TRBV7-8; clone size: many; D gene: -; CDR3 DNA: TGTGCCAGCAGCTTAGTAGCCAGGGGATGGGAGCAGTACTTC; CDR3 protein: CASSLVARGWEQYF
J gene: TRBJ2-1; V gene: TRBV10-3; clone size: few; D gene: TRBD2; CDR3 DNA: TGTGCCATCCATTCCTCGGGGGGGAATGAGCAGTTCTTC; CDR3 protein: CAIHSSGGNEQFF
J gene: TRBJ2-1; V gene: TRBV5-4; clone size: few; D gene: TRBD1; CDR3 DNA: TGTGCCAGCAGCTTGACGTGGACAGGGGGCAAGTCGGTTTACAATGAGCAGTTCTTC; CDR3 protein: CASSLTWTGGKSVYNEQFF
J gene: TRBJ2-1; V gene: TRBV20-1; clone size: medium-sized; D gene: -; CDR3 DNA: TGCAGTGCTACAGACGCGAGCTCCTACAATGAGCAGTTCTTC; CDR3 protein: CSATDASSYNEQFF
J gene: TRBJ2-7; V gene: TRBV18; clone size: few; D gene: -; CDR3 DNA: TGTGCCAGCTCAACCGGGATCTCCTACGAGCAGTACTTC; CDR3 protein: CASSTGISYEQYF
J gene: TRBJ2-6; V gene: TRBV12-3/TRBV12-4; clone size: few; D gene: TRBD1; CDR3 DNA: TGTGCCAGCAGCCCCGGGACAGGTAACTCTGGGGCCAACGTCCTGACTTTC; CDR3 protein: CASSPGTGNSGANVLTF
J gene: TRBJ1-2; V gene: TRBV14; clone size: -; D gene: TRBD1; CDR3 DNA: TGTGCCAGCAGCCATACCGGGACAGGGGCCGGTGGCTACACCTTC; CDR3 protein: CASSHTGTGAGGYTF
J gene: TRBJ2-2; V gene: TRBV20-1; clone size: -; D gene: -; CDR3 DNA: TGCAGTGCTAGAGAAGGGGGGCCGAGGACCGGGGAGCTGTTTTTT; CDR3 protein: CSAREGGPRTGELFF
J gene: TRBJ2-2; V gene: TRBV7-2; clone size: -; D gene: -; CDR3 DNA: TGTGCCAGCAGCTTAACGTTTGCCGCAAACACCGGGGAGCTGTTTTTT; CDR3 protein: CASSLTFAANTGELFF
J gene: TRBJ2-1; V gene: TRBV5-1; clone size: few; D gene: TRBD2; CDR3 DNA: TGCGCCAGCAGCTTGGGGACTAGCGGGACTTTAGGGCAGTTCTTC; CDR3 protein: CASSLGTSGTLGQFF
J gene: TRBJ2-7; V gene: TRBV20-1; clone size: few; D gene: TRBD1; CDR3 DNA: TGCAGTGCTAGAGATCAGACAGGGTTGAGCGAGCAGTACTTC; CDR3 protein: CSARDQTGLSEQYF
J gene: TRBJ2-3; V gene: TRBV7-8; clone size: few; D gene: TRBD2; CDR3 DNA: TGTGCCAGCAGCCTAACTAGCGGGAGGCCCCCTGAGCAGTATTTT; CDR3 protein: CASSLTSGRPPEQYF
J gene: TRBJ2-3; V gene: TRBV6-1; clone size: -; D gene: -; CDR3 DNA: TGTGCCAGCAGTCCAATTGTAGCCTCTAGCACAGATACGCAGTATTTT; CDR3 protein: CASSPIVASSTDTQYF
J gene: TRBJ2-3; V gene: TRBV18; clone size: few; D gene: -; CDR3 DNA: TGTGCCAGCTCACCAGGAACGCAGGGGAGAGATACGCAGTATTTT; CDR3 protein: CASSPGTQGRDTQYF
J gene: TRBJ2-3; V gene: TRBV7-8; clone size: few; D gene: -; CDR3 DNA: TGTGCCAGCAGCTCACCCCGGGGGCTTCCCCCAGATACGCAGTATTTT; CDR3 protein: CASSSPRGLPPDTQYF
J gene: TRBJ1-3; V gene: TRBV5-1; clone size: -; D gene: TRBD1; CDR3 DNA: TGCGCCAGCAGCCCCGGGACAGGTTCTGGAAACACCATATATTTT; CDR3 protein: CASSPGTGSGNTIYF
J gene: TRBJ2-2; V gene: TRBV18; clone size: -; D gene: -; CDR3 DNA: TGTGCCAGCTCACCCGCGGACAACACCGGGGAGCTGTTTTTT; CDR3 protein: CASSPADNTGELFF
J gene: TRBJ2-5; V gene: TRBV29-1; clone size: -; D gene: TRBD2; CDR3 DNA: TGCAGCGCTAATATCCCGGGGGGCCAAGAGACCCAGTACTTC; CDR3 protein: CSANIPGGQETQYF
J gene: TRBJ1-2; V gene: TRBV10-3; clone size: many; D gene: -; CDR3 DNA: TGTGCCATCAGTGACCACCCGGACGGACTGAACACCTTC; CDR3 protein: CAISDHPDGLNTF
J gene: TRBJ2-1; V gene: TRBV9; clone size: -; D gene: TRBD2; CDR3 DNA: TGTGCCAGCAGCGTAGATATGTCGGGGGGCTACAATGAGCAGTTCTTC; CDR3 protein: CASSVDMSGGYNEQFF
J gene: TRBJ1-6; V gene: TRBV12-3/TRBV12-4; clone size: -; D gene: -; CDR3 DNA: TGTGCCAGCAGTTTAGGGCGACCCGTCAGTTCACCCCTCCACTTT; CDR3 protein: CASSLGRPVSSPLHF
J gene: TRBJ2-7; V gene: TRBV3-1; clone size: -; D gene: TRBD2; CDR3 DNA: TGTGCCAGCAGCCCCCGACTAGCGGGAAGGTACGAGCAGTACTTC; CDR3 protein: CASSPRLAGRYEQYF
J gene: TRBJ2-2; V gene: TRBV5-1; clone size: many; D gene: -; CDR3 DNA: TGCGCCAGCGGAGCAGGGCGGGCCGGGGAGCTGTTTTTT; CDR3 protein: CASGAGRAGELFF
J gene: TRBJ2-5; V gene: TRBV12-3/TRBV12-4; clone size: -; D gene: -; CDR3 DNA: TGTGCCAGCATGGGCAGGGCCCAAGAGACCCAGTACTTC; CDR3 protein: CASMGRAQETQYF
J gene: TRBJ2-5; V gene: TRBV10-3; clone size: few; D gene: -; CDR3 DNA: TGTGCCATCAGTGGACTACAGGGGAGGAATACTCAAGAGACCCAGTACTTC; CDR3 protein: CAISGLQGRNTQETQYF
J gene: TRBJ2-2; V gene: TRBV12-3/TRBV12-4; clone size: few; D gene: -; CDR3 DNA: TGTGCCAGCAGTTTAGTCCTCCGGCTAGCCACCGGGGAGCTGTTTTTT; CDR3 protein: CASSLVLRLATGELFF
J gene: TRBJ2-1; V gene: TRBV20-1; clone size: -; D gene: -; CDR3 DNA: TGCAGTGCTCAGAGCTCCTACAATGAGCAGTTCTTC; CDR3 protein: CSAQSSYNEQFF
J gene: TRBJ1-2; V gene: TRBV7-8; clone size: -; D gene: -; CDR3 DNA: TGTGCCAGCAGCTCACACAGGTTGAATAACTATGGCTACACCTTC; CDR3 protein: CASSSHRLNNYGYTF
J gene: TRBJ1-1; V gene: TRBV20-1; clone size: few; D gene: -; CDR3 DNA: TGCAGTGCTACGGGGGTCATGAACACTGAAGCTTTCTTT; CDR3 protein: CSATGVMNTEAFF
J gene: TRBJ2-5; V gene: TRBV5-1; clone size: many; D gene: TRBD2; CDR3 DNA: TGCGCCAGCAGCTTGGTTCTAGCGGGAGAGACCCAGTACTTC; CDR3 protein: CASSLVLAGETQYF
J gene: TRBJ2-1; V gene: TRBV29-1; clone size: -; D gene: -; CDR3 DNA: TGCAGCGCTGACGGACAGTACTCCTACAATGAGCAGTTCTTC; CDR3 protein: CSADGQYSYNEQFF
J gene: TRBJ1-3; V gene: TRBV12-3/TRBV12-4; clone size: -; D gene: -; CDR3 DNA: TGTGCCAGCAGAAAATCTGGGGGAAACACCATATATTTT; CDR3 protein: CASRKSGGNTIYF
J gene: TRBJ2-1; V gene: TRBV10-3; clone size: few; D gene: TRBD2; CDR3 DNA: TGTGCCATCAGTGAGTCCGGGACTAGCTGGCAGTTCTTC; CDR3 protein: CAISESGTSWQFF
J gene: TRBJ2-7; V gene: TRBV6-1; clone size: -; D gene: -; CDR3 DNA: TGTGCCAGCCACCTCGAAAGTTATTACGAGCAGTACTTC; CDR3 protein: CASHLESYYEQYF
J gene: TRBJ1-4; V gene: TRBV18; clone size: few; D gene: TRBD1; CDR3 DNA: TGTGCCAGCTCACCATTGAGACAGGGGATTAATGAAAAACTGTTTTTT; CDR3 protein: CASSPLRQGINEKLFF
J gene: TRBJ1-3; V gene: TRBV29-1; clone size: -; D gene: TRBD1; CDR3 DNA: TGCAGCGCCCGGGACAGGGAGGGAAACACCATATATTTT; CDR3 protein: CSARDREGNTIYF
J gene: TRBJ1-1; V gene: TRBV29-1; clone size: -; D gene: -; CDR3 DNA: TGCAGCGTTGATAGGTCAGGGATAGGGGACACTGAAGCTTTCTTT; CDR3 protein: CSVDRSGIGDTEAFF
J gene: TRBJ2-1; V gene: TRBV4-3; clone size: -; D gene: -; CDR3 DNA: TGCGCCAGCAGCCACACCGGGAGCCCTCCTGACGAGCAGTTCTTC; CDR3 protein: CASSHTGSPPDEQFF
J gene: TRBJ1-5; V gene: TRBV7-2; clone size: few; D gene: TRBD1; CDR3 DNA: TGTGCCAGCAGCTTAAGGGACAGGGGTTCGGGTCAGCCCCAGCATTTT; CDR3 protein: CASSLRDRGSGQPQHF
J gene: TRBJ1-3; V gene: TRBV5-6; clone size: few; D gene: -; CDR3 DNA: TGTGCCAGCAGCTTAGACTCTGCCTCTGGAAACACCATATATTTT; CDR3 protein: CASSLDSASGNTIYF
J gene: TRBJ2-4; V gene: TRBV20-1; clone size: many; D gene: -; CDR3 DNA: TGCAGTGCGGGAAAAAACTACATTCAGTACTTC; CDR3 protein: CSAGKNYIQYF
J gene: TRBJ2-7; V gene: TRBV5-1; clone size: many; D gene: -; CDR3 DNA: TGCGCCAGCAGCTTAAGACCCCCTGACGAGCAGTACTTC; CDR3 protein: CASSLRPPDEQYF
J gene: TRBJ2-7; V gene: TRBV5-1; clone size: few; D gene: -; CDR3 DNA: TGCGCCAGCAGCTTGGCCCTAACTACGACCTACGAGCAGTACTTC; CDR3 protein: CASSLALTTTYEQYF
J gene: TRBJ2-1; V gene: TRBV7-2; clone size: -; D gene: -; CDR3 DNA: TGTGCCAGCAGCCTTCTCGCTCACTACTACAATGAGCAGTTCTTC; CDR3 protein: CASSLLAHYYNEQFF
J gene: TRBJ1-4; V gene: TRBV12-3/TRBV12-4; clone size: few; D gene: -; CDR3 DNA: TGTGCCAGCAGTTTGATCGGGTGGGGAAAACTGTTTTTT; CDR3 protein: CASSLIGWGKLFF
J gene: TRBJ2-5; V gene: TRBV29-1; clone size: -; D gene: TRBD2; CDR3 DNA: TGCAGCGTCCGGGGACTAGCGGTGGCCAGGAGGGAGACCCAGTACTTC; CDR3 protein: CSVRGLAVARRETQYF
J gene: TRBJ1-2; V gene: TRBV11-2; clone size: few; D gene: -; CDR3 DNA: TGTGCCAGCAGCCCACGAGGGAGGGGGGGGACCTTC; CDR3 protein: CASSPRGRGGTF